The 20 T cell receptor beta chains given below trace back to one sample, sequenced in a study of blood T cell repertoires in COVID-19 (TCRdb year 2020). Receptor libraries were prepared by the immunoSEQ multiplex PCR assay. Here the immuneACCESS table is served through TCRdb, limited to in-frame sequences with V and J called. Missing clones are a known gap in these copies; in checked studies unresolved V genes cover under half, and the rest lacks a known reason. For this sample there are a few hundred thousand clones; around 90% appear just once. The ten largest clones add up to 3% to 3.5% of the sample. The material sequenced was peripheral blood. The receptors derive from a man in his sixties with acute or convalescent COVID-19.

For the CDR3, the DNA is TGTGCCAGCAGCTTAGCCACCTCTCTAGCGGGGGGGCCCACAGATACGCAGTATTTT. Translating it yields CASSLATSLAGGPTDTQYF. The V and J genes are TRBV7-2 and TRBJ2-3; 12 nucleotides agree with TRBD2. CDR1 and CDR2 (germline): SGHTA, FQGNSA. The CDR3 has 19 residues. V dropped 0 bases and J dropped 2; count of bases not matched to a gene: 9.

The chain carries TRBV28 and TRBJ2-7; 7 bases fit TRBD1. The CDR3 spans 14 residues. The germline gives CDR1 MDHEN, CDR2 SYDVKM. J lost 0 bases, V lost 6 bases, and 5 bases had no gene match. CDR3 amino acids: CASRRQGSSYEQYF. The CDR3 DNA follows: TGTGCCAGCAGACGACAGGGTAGCTCCTACGAGCAGTACTTC.

The V call is TRBV7-6, the J call TRBJ1-2; D call uncertain. The germline V gene has CDR1 SGHVS and CDR2 FNYEAQ. V shed 0 bases and J shed 4 bases, with 15 bases lying between them. The CDR3 sequence is 16 residues long. CDR3 sequence reads: CASSLAPAIEGYGYTF. The CDR3 DNA follows: TGTGCCAGCAGCTTAGCCCCGGCGATTGAGGGCTATGGCTACACCTTC.

The chain recombines TRBV10-3 with TRBJ1-5, with D possibly being TRBD1 (5 bases). V was shortened by 6 bases and J by 4 bases, with 13 bases between the two germline ends. CDR3 length: 14 residues. In germline, CDR1 is ENHRY, CDR2 SYGVKD. The CDR3 DNA sequence: TGTGCCATCAGGCCGGGACTGGGGAATCAGCCCCAGCATTTT. Translated, it gives CAIRPGLGNQPQHF.

The genes are TRBV6-5 and TRBJ1-1; D call uncertain. Deletions cut 2 bases from V and 2 bases from J, with 6 bases between. CDR1 and CDR2 (germline): MNHEY, SVGAGI. The CDR3 runs to 13 residues. The CDR3 coding sequence is TGTGCCAGCAGTTACCCAGGTAACACTGAAGCTTTCTTT. Its protein is CASSYPGNTEAFF.

The chain links TRBV5-5 to TRBJ2-2; D unresolved. Germline V CDR1 and CDR2: SGHKS, YYEKEE (reference sequence). Trimming shortened V by 0 bases and J by 0 bases, and 12 bases separated the two germline ends. The CDR3 is made up of 17 amino acids. In DNA, the CDR3 is TGTGCCAGCAGCTTGGGACCGCAGGATTCGAACACCGGGGAGCTGTTTTTT. The encoded protein is CASSLGPQDSNTGELFF.

The chain employs TRBV13 and TRBJ1-2, with 9 bases that match TRBD1. This CDR3 region has 15 residues. CDR1 PRHDT and CDR2 FYEKMQ come from the germline V gene (reference sequence). The trim removed 1 base at V and 6 bases at J, leaving 6 bases unmatched. The DNA for the CDR3 is TGTGCCAGCAGCTTAGAGGGACAGGGAGTCGATGGCTACACCTTC. It specifies CASSLEGQGVDGYTF.

The genes are TRBV27 and TRBJ1-3; unclear D gene. CDR3 length: 15 residues. V lost 10 bases to trimming and J lost 2 bases, with 18 bases between them. The germline gives CDR1 MNHEY, CDR2 SMNVEV (reference sequence). In nucleotides, the CDR3 is TGTGCCACTGGAGCACCGGGTCTTGCTGGAAACACCATATATTTT. Translating it yields CATGAPGLAGNTIYF.

This sequence joins TRBV4-1 and TRBJ1-3; TRBD1 is a possible D gene (5 bases). The germline V gene encodes CDR1 MGHRA and CDR2 YSYEKL. There are 19 residues in the CDR3. The V gene lost 0 bases and the J gene lost 0 bases, with 18 bases spanning the gap. The CDR3, as DNA: TGCGCCAGCAGCCAAGAGAAAGTTCAGGGCGCCAACTCTGGAAACACCATATATTTT. Its protein is CASSQEKVQGANSGNTIYF.

The chain uses TRBV28 and TRBJ2-5; tentatively, D is TRBD2 (5 bases). Germline-derived CDR1 and CDR2 are MDHEN and SYDVKM. The V and J ends lost 7 bases and 0 bases respectively, with 12 bases between them. The CDR3 consists of 14 residues. The CDR3 here is CASKTRRYQETQYF. The CDR3 bases are TGTGCCAGCAAGACAAGGAGGTACCAAGAGACCCAGTACTTC.

The chain is built from TRBV27 and TRBJ2-1, with 7 bases that match TRBD1. Germline V lookup: CDR1 MNHEY, CDR2 SMNVEV (reference sequence). The CDR3 runs 16 residues. Trimming at V came to 6 bases and at J to 0 bases, leaving 8 bases not matched to a gene. In DNA form, the CDR3 reads TGTGCCAGCAGCCCACCGGGACAGAGCTCCTACAATGAGCAGTTCTTC. Amino acids: CASSPPGQSSYNEQFF.

The rearrangement joins TRBV6-2 or TRBV6-3 to TRBJ2-5; no clear D gene. With 0 bases removed from V and 2 bases from J, the gap between germline ends came to 7 bases. The CDR3 runs to 14 residues. The germline V gene has CDR1 MNHEY and CDR2 SVGEGT. The CDR3 nucleotides are TGTGCCAGCAGTTACTCCCGGGTTCAAGAGACCCAGTACTTC. Amino acids: CASSYSRVQETQYF.

The rearrangement links TRBV7-8 to TRBJ2-5, with TRBD2 identical over 10 bases. The germline V gene encodes CDR1 SGHVS and CDR2 FQNEAQ. The V gene end was trimmed by 5 bases and the J gene end by 2 bases; junction bases not matched to a gene: 11. The CDR3 runs to 17 residues. The CDR3 coding sequence is TGTGCCAGCAGCCCGCGGGGTAGCGGGGGGCTTCAAGAGACCCAGTACTTC. Its translation: CASSPRGSGGLQETQYF.

The V gene is TRBV5-8, the J gene TRBJ1-1; a possible D gene is TRBD1 (6 bases). Germline V gene data show CDR1 as SGHTS and CDR2 as YDEGEE. Trimming removed 4 bases from V and 1 base from J, with 11 bases in between. This CDR3 is 14 amino acids long. The CDR3 sequence is CASSHGTWNTEAFF. The CDR3 nucleotides are TGTGCCAGCAGCCACGGGACATGGAACACTGAAGCTTTCTTT.

The rearrangement joins TRBV6-4 to TRBJ2-3; TRBD2 aligns across 7 bases. The germline V gene encodes CDR1 MRHNA and CDR2 SNTAGT. This CDR3 spans 14 amino acids. V shed 10 bases and J 2 bases; nucleotides not matched to a gene: 9. For the CDR3, the DNA is TGTGCCACCCCATGGGGGGGTCCCACAGATACGCAGTATTTT. Translation gives CATPWGGPTDTQYF.

The chain has TRBV13 and TRBJ1-2; 8 nucleotides line up with TRBD1. The CDR3 spans 15 residues. CDR1 and CDR2 (germline): PRHDT, FYEKMQ (reference sequence). Trimming removed 4 bases from V and 2 bases from J; junction bases left unmatched: 6. The CDR3 loop reads CASSWRDRLNYGYTF. The DNA for the CDR3 is TGTGCCAGCAGCTGGAGGGACAGGTTAAACTATGGCTACACCTTC.

This clone turned up a few times. The chain recombines TRBV2 with TRBJ2-5; TRBD1 aligns across 7 bases. With V trimmed by 6 bases and J by 2 bases, 9 bases remained unmatched. The CDR3 runs 15 residues. CDR1 is SNHLY, CDR2 FYNNEI, per germline. The CDR3 DNA is TGTGCCAGCAGCGAACCAACAGGGGTGCAAGAGACCCAGTACTTC. It translates to CASSEPTGVQETQYF.

The chain carries TRBV3-1 (or the pseudogene TRBV3-2) and TRBJ2-4, with TRBD2 matching over 9 bases. The CDR3 is 14 amino acids. CDR1 and CDR2 (germline): LGHDT, YNNKEL (reference sequence). With 4 bases clipped from V and 9 bases from J, the junction kept 7 bases outside the gene matches. The CDR3, as DNA: TGTGCCAGCAGCCCGGGACTAGCCTCGACCATTCAGTACTTC. Its protein is CASSPGLASTIQYF.

The chain recombines TRBV3-1 (or the pseudogene TRBV3-2) with TRBJ2-5; D unresolved. This CDR3 is 12 amino acids long. Germline assignment: CDR1 LGHDT and CDR2 YNNKEL (reference sequence). With 1 base removed from V and 5 bases from J, the gap between germline ends came to 5 bases. The CDR3 DNA reads TGTGCCAGCAGCCAAGCGGTGGAGACCCAGTACTTC. This codes for CASSQAVETQYF.

This rearrangement joins TRBV6-5 to TRBJ1-1; 8 nucleotides line up with TRBD1. V trimming: 2 bases; J trimming: 1 base; junction bases outside the gene matches: 3. This CDR3 is 15 amino acids long. Per germline, CDR1 MNHEY and CDR2 SVGAGI. DNA for the CDR3: TGTGCCAGCAGTTACGACAGGGGCTCGAACACTGAAGCTTTCTTT. The encoded protein is CASSYDRGSNTEAFF.